The 21 T cell receptor beta chains given below trace back to one sample, sequenced in a study of T-cell memory formation after mild COVID-19. TCRdb passed the 5' RACE reads through MiXCR, listing each CDR3 protein once. This table has approximately 260,000 distinct CDR3 sequences, 15% to 20% appearing once. Source material: PBMCs or a T cell subset sorted from them (not recorded which). These receptors all come from a young man who had mild COVID-19 (a few samples of this study predate the infection). Cell type and time point are not known.

This clonotype has just one count. The rearrangement uses TRBV20-1 and TRBJ2-7; D unclear. V was clipped by 1 base and J by 3 bases, with 7 bases between them. The CDR3 totals 12 residues. In germline, CDR1 is DFQATT, CDR2 SNEGSKA (reference sequence). The CDR3 DNA is TGCAGTGCTAGAGGGAAGGGCTACGAGCAGTACGTC. Amino acid sequence: CSARGKGYEQYV.

This clonotype occurred a few times. The chain employs TRBV11-2 and TRBJ2-7, with a weak D call TRBD1 (5 bases). The V gene lost 1 base and the J gene lost 3 bases, with 16 bases spanning the gap. The CDR3 is 16 residues long. CDR1 is SGHAT and CDR2 is FQNNGV in the germline V gene. The CDR3 DNA sequence: TGTGCCAGCAGCTTAGGGTTTAGCAGAACAGGCTACGAGCAGTACTTC. Translated, it gives CASSLGFSRTGYEQYF.

This rearrangement joins TRBV5-1 to TRBJ2-3; D is possibly TRBD1 (5 bases). Germline loops: CDR1 SGHRS, CDR2 YFSETQ. This CDR3 has 14 residues. Trimming took off 1 base at V and 5 bases at J, with 11 bases between the two ends. As DNA, the CDR3 is TGCGCCAGCAGCTTGTCAGGGTGGATAGATACGCAGTATTTT. Its translation is CASSLSGWIDTQYF.

With respect to this clonotype: The DNA is omitted, as the CDR3 cannot be located on it reliably, and the CDR3 follows TCRdb's listing. The chain uses TRBV29-1 and TRBJ2-1; the tabulated D call, TRBD1, remains unverified against the DNA. The CDR3 length is 12 residues, termini included. Per the germline V gene, CDR1 is SQVTM and CDR2 is ANQGSEA. The CDR3: CSVADGTGSEFF.

The rearrangement joins TRBV6-4 to TRBJ1-4, with no clear D. Trimming took 8 bases from V and 0 from J, leaving 10 bases between them. The CDR3 runs 14 residues. Germline assignment: CDR1 MRHNA and CDR2 SNTAGT. DNA of the CDR3: TGTGCCAGCCGACGGGAGGCAACTAATGAAAAACTGTTTTTT. Its translation is CASRREATNEKLFF.

V usage is TRBV29-1 and J usage is TRBJ2-3; no definite D call. This CDR3 comprises 11 residues. The germline CDR1 and CDR2 sequences are SQVTM and ANQGSEA. V was cut by 3 bases and J by 4 bases, with 5 bases left in between. The CDR3 sequence: CSVDRSDTQYF. The DNA for the CDR3 is TGCAGCGTTGACAGGTCAGATACGCAGTATTTT.

This clonotype was counted a few times. This chain connects TRBV11-2 to TRBJ2-7; 8 nucleotides align to TRBD1. CDR1 and CDR2 (germline): SGHAT, FQNNGV. CDR3 size: 14 residues. With V trimmed by 6 bases and J by 4 bases, 8 bases remained unmatched. This chain's CDR3 is CASRDDRGSYEQYV. CDR3 nucleotides: TGTGCCAGCAGGGATGACAGGGGATCTTACGAGCAGTACGTC.

The chain joins TRBV2 to TRBJ2-5; D gene unclear. Trimming pared 4 bases from V and 1 base from J, leaving 10 bases between. Germline V gene data show CDR1 as SNHLY and CDR2 as FYNNEI. This CDR3 contains 14 residues. DNA for the CDR3: TGTGCCAGCAGTGTCTGGTCCCTCCAAGAGACCCAGTACTTC. Translating gives CASSVWSLQETQYF.

The chain carries TRBV6-2 or TRBV6-3 and TRBJ2-1; TRBD2 might be the D (5 bases). CDR1 MNHEY and CDR2 SVGEGT come from the germline V gene. The V end lost 6 bases, the J end lost 2 bases, and 20 bases lay between the germline ends. This CDR3 spans 17 amino acids. CDR3 sequence reads: CASSRAVLRATYNEQFF. The CDR3 nucleotides are TGTGCCAGCAGCCGAGCCGTTTTGCGGGCCACCTACAATGAGCAGTTCTTC.

The V call is TRBV7-3, the J call TRBJ2-7; possible D gene TRBD1, 5 bases. V was shortened by 6 bases and J by 3 bases, with 15 bases between the two germline ends. CDR3 length: 14 amino acids. The germline gives CDR1 SGHTA, CDR2 FQGTGA. The CDR3 DNA is TGTGCCAGCAGTCCTACGACAGATTACTACGAGCAGTACTTC. Protein: CASSPTTDYYEQYF. Together with reference TRBV7-3 and TRBJ2-7, the CDR3 gives the full variable domain: GAGVSQTPSNKVTEKGKYVELRCDPISGHTALYWYRQSLGQGPEFLIYFQGTGAADDSGLPNDRFFAVRPEGSVSTLKIQRTERGDSAVYLCASSPTTDYYEQYFGPGTRLTVT.

This clonotype was recorded a few times. V is TRBV4-3 and J is TRBJ2-2; D ambiguous. CDR3 length equals 18 residues. The V gene's germline CDR1 is LGHNA and CDR2 YSLEER. Trimming removed 0 bases at V and 2 bases at J, with 16 bases between. The CDR3 region is CASSQEKLVALNTGELFF. The CDR3 nucleotides are TGCGCCAGCAGCCAAGAAAAGTTAGTAGCCCTAAACACCGGGGAGCTGTTTTTT.

The chain has TRBV6-5 and TRBJ2-1, with 8 positions matching TRBD2. Germline loops: CDR1 MNHEY, CDR2 SVGAGI. The J segment lost 6 bases and the V segment lost 2 bases, leaving 9 bases of the junction unmatched. The CDR3 loop spans 16 amino acids. The CDR3 DNA reads TGTGCCAGCAGTTACGGAGGGCGGGGGGCATCCAATGAGCAGTTCTTC. It translates to CASSYGGRGASNEQFF.

The chain carries TRBV6-6 and TRBJ1-5; D gene ambiguous. The CDR3 is 15 residues long. Looked up from germline, CDR1 is MNHNY and CDR2 is SVGAGI (reference sequence). Trimming left V 2 bases short and J 3 bases short, with 11 bases between. CDR3 nucleotides: TGTGCCAGCAGTTACATAGAGTTGGACAATCAGCCCCAGCATTTT. Amino acid sequence: CASSYIELDNQPQHF.

The rearrangement joins TRBV2 to TRBJ1-5; TRBD1 matches 7 bases. Trimming cost V 9 bases and J 4 bases; bases outside gene matches: 3. The CDR3 length is 12 residues. Looked up from germline, CDR1 is SNHLY and CDR2 is FYNNEI. The CDR3 sequence: CASGTVNQPQHF. In DNA form, the CDR3 reads TGTGCCAGTGGGACAGTAAATCAGCCCCAGCATTTT. Supplemented by reference TRBV2 and TRBJ1-5, the full variable domain reads EPEVTQTPSHQVTQMGQEVILRCVPISNHLYFYWYRQILGQKVEFLVSFYNNEISEKSEIFDDQFSVERPDGSNFTLKIRSTKLEDSAMYFCASGTVNQPQHFGDGTRLSIL.

This clonotype was observed a handful of times. CDR3 DNA: TGTGCCAGCAGTTTCAGGCCCGCTTCCTACGAGCAGTACTTC. Its protein is CASSFRPASYEQYF. The V call is TRBV6-5, the J call TRBJ2-7; the D is unclear. Trimming left V 4 bases short and J 1 base short, with 11 bases between. This CDR3 has 14 amino acids. Looked up from germline, CDR1 is MNHEY and CDR2 is SVGAGI.

This clonotype was observed a few times. The chain has TRBV5-1 and TRBJ2-7, with D possibly matching TRBD1 (7 bases). Germline V lookup: CDR1 SGHRS, CDR2 YFSETQ. This CDR3 is built from 14 residues. V lost 5 bases to trimming and J lost 3 bases, with 15 bases between them. CDR3 sequence reads: CASRGGDRGYEQYF. CDR3 sequence (DNA): TGCGCCAGCAGAGGAGGGGACAGAGGCTACGAGCAGTACTTC.

This clonotype occurred a few times. This chain uses TRBV5-1 with TRBJ2-5; possibly TRBD1 or TRBD2 for D (6 bases each). Germline CDR1 is SGHRS and CDR2 is YFSETQ. Trimming removed 3 bases from V and 5 bases from J, with 14 bases in between. This CDR3 has 14 amino acids. In nucleotides, the CDR3 is TGCGCCAGCAGCTCGGGGGCCCCCGGCGAGACCCAGTACTTC. Translated, it gives CASSSGAPGETQYF.

The V call is TRBV7-2, the J call TRBJ2-3; 10 bases align to TRBD1. This CDR3 is 16 amino acids long. V was pared by 4 bases and J by 5 bases, with 9 bases of the junction left unmatched. The germline V gene has CDR1 SGHTA and CDR2 FQGNSA. The chain's CDR3 is CASSSPGQGREDTQYF. CDR3 nucleotides: TGTGCCAGCAGCTCACCGGGACAGGGGCGCGAAGATACGCAGTATTTT. Together with reference TRBV7-2 and TRBJ2-3, the CDR3 gives the full variable domain: GAGVSQSPSNKVTEKGKDVELRCDPISGHTALYWYRQSLGQGLEFLIYFQGNSAPDKSGLPSDRFSAERTGGSVSTLTIQRTQQEDSAVYLCASSSPGQGREDTQYFGPGTRLTVL.

The chain links TRBV20-1 to TRBJ1-1; D unresolved. The CDR3 consists of 13 residues. Trimming removed 5 bases from V and 4 bases from J, with 14 bases in between. Germline CDR1 is DFQATT and CDR2 is SNEGSKA (reference sequence). This chain's CDR3 is CSAPRPGSTEAFF. The CDR3 coding sequence is TGCAGTGCTCCGCGGCCCGGAAGCACTGAAGCTTTCTTT.

The CDR3 nucleotides read TGTGCCAGCAGTGGACAGGGGAGCAATCAGCCCCAGCATTTT. As protein: CASSGQGSNQPQHF. The chain couples TRBV25-1 to TRBJ1-5; 8 bases agree with TRBD1. The V gene end was trimmed by 4 bases and the J gene end by 1 base; junction bases not matched to a gene: 0. The CDR3 has 14 amino acids. Germline V gene lookup returns CDR1 MGHDK and CDR2 SYGVNS.

The genes are TRBV11-2 and TRBJ2-3; no firm D call. Germline V gene data show CDR1 as SGHAT and CDR2 as FQNNGV. V was clipped by 5 bases and J by 6 bases, with 12 bases between them. CDR3 size: 13 residues. The CDR3: CASSTVFQDTQYF. The CDR3 coding sequence is TGTGCCAGCAGCACAGTGTTTCAGGATACGCAGTATTTT.